The 25 T cell receptor beta chains below were found in one sample sequenced in a study of blood T cell repertoires in COVID-19. The assay was immunoSEQ multiplex PCR, and TCRdb's table has in-frame clones only and misses some. The sample shows around 330,000 clones, approximately 87% of them seen only once. The sequenced sample was peripheral blood. Receptor source: a woman in her forties or fifties with active or convalescent COVID-19.

The J gene is TRBJ1-1, the V gene TRBV7-2, with 7 bases that match TRBD1. The V and J ends lost 0 bases and 5 bases, in that order; junction bases with no gene match: 9. There are 16 residues in the CDR3. CDR1 is SGHTA and CDR2 is FQGNSA in the germline V gene. Written as DNA, the CDR3 is TGTGCCAGCAGCTTAGCGAGAGGGACAGTGGGTACTGAAGCTTTCTTT. Translation: CASSLARGTVGTEAFF.

The chain joins TRBV5-1 to TRBJ1-4; no reliable D call. Looked up from germline, CDR1 is SGHRS and CDR2 is YFSETQ. The CDR3 is 16 residues long. The V and J ends lost 1 base and 4 bases respectively, with 14 bases between them. The CDR3 sequence: CASSLWPQNVNEKLFF. DNA of the CDR3: TGCGCCAGCAGCTTGTGGCCCCAAAACGTTAATGAAAAACTGTTTTTT.

This clone was observed a single time. The rearrangement joins TRBV5-4 to TRBJ1-6; TRBD1 matches 9 bases. The germline CDR1 and CDR2 sequences are SGHNT and YYREEE (reference sequence). V lost 2 bases and J lost 6; bases outside the gene matches: 3. The CDR3 has 15 residues. In DNA, the CDR3 is TGTGCCAGCAGCTTCGGGGACAGGGTTAATTCACCCCTCCACTTT. Protein product: CASSFGDRVNSPLHF.

The chain joins TRBV9 to TRBJ2-1; 9 bases fit TRBD2. The germline CDR1 and CDR2 sequences are SGDLS and YYNGEE. CDR3 size: 15 residues. V was pared by 0 bases and J by 5 bases, with 3 bases of the junction left unmatched. The CDR3 nucleotides are TGTGCCAGCAGCGTAGTGGCTAGCGGGGACAATGAGCAGTTCTTC. It encodes CASSVVASGDNEQFF.

The chain combines TRBV11-1 with TRBJ2-7, with 8 bases identical to TRBD1. The germline gives CDR1 SGHAT, CDR2 FQDESV (reference sequence). The V gene end was trimmed by 1 base and the J gene end by 7 bases; junction bases not matched to a gene: 12. The CDR3 length is 16 residues. The CDR3 reads CASSLVQGASLREQYF. In nucleotides, the CDR3 is TGTGCCAGCAGCTTAGTGCAGGGGGCCTCTCTTCGAGAGCAGTACTTC. Variable domain in full (rest from reference TRBV11-1 and TRBJ2-7): EAEVAQSPRYKITEKSQAVAFWCDPISGHATLYWYRQILGQGPELLVQFQDESVVDDSQLPKDRFSAERLKGVDSTLKIQPAELGDSAMYLCASSLVQGASLREQYFGPGTRLTVT.

The chain carries TRBV18 and TRBJ2-1; 12 bases line up with TRBD2. The CDR3 runs to 18 residues. With 6 bases clipped from V and 5 bases from J, the junction kept 14 bases outside the gene matches. Germline CDR1 is KGHSH and CDR2 is LQKENI. The CDR3 is CASSPLAGGPPYHNEQFF. DNA of the CDR3: TGTGCCAGCTCGCCTCTAGCGGGAGGGCCCCCATATCACAATGAGCAGTTCTTC.

The gene calls are TRBV30 and TRBJ1-2, with D uncertain. The V end lost 0 bases, the J end lost 4 bases, and 6 bases lay between the germline ends. This CDR3 spans 12 amino acids. In germline, CDR1 is GTSNPN, CDR2 SVGIG (reference sequence). CDR3 residues: CAWSVHSYGYTF. As DNA, the CDR3 is TGTGCCTGGAGTGTACACAGCTATGGCTACACCTTC.

The chain has TRBV13 and TRBJ2-7; D is uncertain. CDR1 and CDR2 (germline): PRHDT, FYEKMQ (reference sequence). The CDR3 is 11 amino acids. Trimming stripped 10 bases from V and 3 bases from J, with 10 bases between. CDR3 in amino acids: CATGTDYEQYF. CDR3 DNA: TGTGCCACCGGAACAGACTACGAGCAGTACTTC.

This clone came up once. This chain uses TRBV2 with TRBJ1-2; 7 bases are shared with TRBD1. This CDR3 contains 13 residues. With 4 bases clipped from V and 4 bases from J, the junction kept 3 bases outside the gene matches. Germline V gene lookup returns CDR1 SNHLY and CDR2 FYNNEI. This CDR3 reads CASSVTGSYGYTF. The CDR3 DNA follows: TGTGCCAGCAGTGTGACAGGGTCCTATGGCTACACCTTC.

The chain uses TRBV4-3 and TRBJ2-7, with a possible D match to TRBD1 (6 bases). The germline V gene encodes CDR1 LGHNA and CDR2 YSLEER. The V and J ends lost 3 bases and 2 bases respectively, with 11 bases between them. The CDR3 extends over 14 amino acids. CDR3 in DNA: TGCGCCAGCAGCCAGGTACAGGGACCCTACGAGCAGTACTTC. This encodes CASSQVQGPYEQYF.

This clone was seen just once. The chain has TRBV10-3 and TRBJ1-1; TRBD1 agrees at 7 bases. This CDR3 comprises 13 residues. The germline V gene has CDR1 ENHRY and CDR2 SYGVKD. V was clipped by 0 bases and J by 7 bases; unmatched bases: 2. CDR3 in amino acids: CAISESRDSEAFF. The DNA of the CDR3 is TGTGCCATCAGTGAGTCGCGGGACAGTGAAGCTTTCTTT.

The J gene is TRBJ2-3, the V gene TRBV25-1; no reliable D call. CDR3 length: 14 residues. Germline V CDR1 and CDR2: MGHDK, SYGVNS. V dropped 8 bases and J dropped 3 bases, with 15 bases sitting between them. CDR3: CASSSPLGTDTQYF. The DNA for the CDR3 is TGTGCCAGCTCAAGCCCCCTCGGGACAGATACGCAGTATTTT.

This chain uses TRBV3-1 (or the pseudogene TRBV3-2) with TRBJ1-1; no firm D call. Deletions cut 1 base from V and 5 bases from J, with 11 bases between. Germline V lookup: CDR1 LGHDT, CDR2 YNNKEL (reference sequence). CDR3 length: 14 amino acids. CDR3 protein: CASSQAARRTEAFF. The CDR3 nucleotides read TGTGCCAGCAGCCAAGCAGCTAGAAGGACTGAAGCTTTCTTT.

This clone was seen only once. The CDR3 loop reads CASMTLDRAHEQYF. The DNA of the CDR3 is TGTGCCAGTATGACCCTTGACAGGGCCCACGAGCAGTACTTC. The chain links TRBV19 to TRBJ2-7; 7 bases fit TRBD1. The CDR3 contains 14 residues. V trimming: 7 bases; J trimming: 5 bases; junction bases outside the gene matches: 11. The germline V gene has CDR1 LNHDA and CDR2 SQIVND (reference sequence). Together with reference TRBV19 and TRBJ2-7, the CDR3 gives the full variable domain: DGGITQSPKYLFRKEGQNVTLSCEQNLNHDAMYWYRQDPGQGLRLIYYSQIVNDFQKGDIAEGYSVSREKKESFPLTVTSAQKNPTAFYLCASMTLDRAHEQYFGPGTRLTVT.

As for this clone: The sample contains more than one DNA sequence encoding this CDR3. The CDR3 region is CASSQTGNYGYTF. The CDR3 DNA reads as TGTGCCAGCAGCCAAACAGGGAACTATGGCTACACCTTC. J is TRBJ1-2 and V is TRBV3-1 (or the pseudogene TRBV3-2); D perhaps matches TRBD1 (6 bases). The V end was cut by 2 bases, the J end by 2 bases, with 6 bases between. CDR1 LGHDT and CDR2 YNNKEL come from the germline V gene (reference sequence). The CDR3 extends over 13 amino acids.

This rearrangement joins TRBV6-6 to TRBJ2-1, with 11 bases that match TRBD1. Per germline, CDR1 MNHNY and CDR2 SVGAGI (reference sequence). The V gene end was trimmed by 6 bases and the J gene end by 2 bases; junction bases not matched to a gene: 6. The CDR3 extends over 16 amino acids. The CDR3 sequence is CASRPQGQGAYNEQFF. CDR3 nucleotide sequence: TGTGCCAGCAGGCCTCAGGGACAGGGGGCCTACAATGAGCAGTTCTTC.

Only one count was recorded for this clone. The chain couples TRBV14 to TRBJ1-2; the match to TRBD1 covers 8 bases. The germline V gene encodes CDR1 SGHDN and CDR2 FVKESK. The V and J ends lost 1 base and 4 bases, in that order; junction bases with no gene match: 5. This CDR3 has 15 amino acids. The CDR3 DNA reads as TGTGCCAGCAGCCAAGTTTCGGGACAGGCCTATGGCTACACCTTC. Translation gives CASSQVSGQAYGYTF.

The count of this clone is one. J is TRBJ1-1 and V is TRBV24-1, with D possibly TRBD1 on 6 matching bases. The CDR3 extends over 15 amino acids. Germline CDR1 and CDR2: KGHDR and SFDVKD. The V gene lost 3 bases and the J gene lost 5 bases, with 15 bases spanning the gap. The CDR3 DNA follows: TGTGCCACCAGTGATACGGACGGAAGGGGGACTGAAGCTTTCTTT. This sequence encodes CATSDTDGRGTEAFF.

V is TRBV4-3 and J is TRBJ1-1; D remains ambiguous. This CDR3 comprises 13 residues. Trimming cost V 0 bases and J 5 bases, with 7 bases left between them. CDR1 is LGHNA, CDR2 YSLEER, per germline. The CDR3: CASSQEAGTEAFF. The CDR3 bases are TGCGCCAGCAGCCAAGAGGCCGGGACTGAAGCTTTCTTT.

The chain employs TRBV28 and TRBJ1-4; 9 positions match TRBD1. This CDR3 region has 16 residues. J lost 10 bases, V lost 7 bases, and 16 bases had no gene match. Germline V gives CDR1 MDHEN, CDR2 SYDVKM. CDR3 DNA: TGTGCCAGCACTAACCCCGGGACAGGGATCGCTGGAAAACTGTTTTTT. As protein: CASTNPGTGIAGKLFF.

This chain connects TRBV7-9 to TRBJ1-2, with D tentatively TRBD1 (5 bases). The CDR3 has 12 amino acids. Germline V lookup: CDR1 SEHNR, CDR2 FQNEAQ (reference sequence). In nucleotides, the CDR3 is TGTGGAGTCCGGGACTTGGACTATGGCTACACCTTC. Amino acid sequence: CGVRDLDYGYTF.

The chain's CDR3 is CASSLSRSEQYF. The CDR3 nucleotides read TGTGCCAGCAGCTTAAGCCGGTCCGAGCAGTACTTC. The chain is built from TRBV7-2 and TRBJ2-7; D gene unclear. Germline V gives CDR1 SGHTA, CDR2 FQGNSA. This CDR3 region has 12 residues. V was shortened by 2 bases and J by 6 bases, with 8 bases between the two germline ends.

With respect to this clone: The same CDR3 can be traced to other DNA sequences in this sample. The chain links TRBV5-1 to TRBJ2-1; D possibly corresponds to TRBD1 (5 bases). Between the trimmed V and J ends, which lost 0 bases and 4 bases, there was a span of 14 bases. The CDR3 runs 16 residues. Per the germline V gene, CDR1 is SGHRS and CDR2 is YFSETQ. The CDR3 DNA reads as TGCGCCAGCAGCTTGGCCGACGCAGGGTCTTACAATGAGCAGTTCTTC. Translated, it gives CASSLADAGSYNEQFF.

The V call is TRBV29-1, the J call TRBJ1-1; 7 bases map to TRBD1. V lost 5 bases to trimming and J lost 6 bases; unmatched junction nucleotides: 9. Germline CDR1 SQVTM, CDR2 ANQGSEA. The CDR3 spans 13 residues. The CDR3 nucleotides are TGCAGCGTTAAACCGGGACAGAAGGCTGAAGCTTTCTTT. Protein product: CSVKPGQKAEAFF.

This clone was picked up one time. The rearrangement uses TRBV19 and TRBJ2-1; no clear D. Germline CDR1 reads LNHDA; CDR2 reads SQIVND (reference sequence). The CDR3 contains 11 residues. V lost 3 bases and J 10 bases, leaving 7 bases between the germline ends. The CDR3 DNA reads TGTGCCAGTAGTATCACAGCAGAGCAGTTCTTC. Its translation: CASSITAEQFF.